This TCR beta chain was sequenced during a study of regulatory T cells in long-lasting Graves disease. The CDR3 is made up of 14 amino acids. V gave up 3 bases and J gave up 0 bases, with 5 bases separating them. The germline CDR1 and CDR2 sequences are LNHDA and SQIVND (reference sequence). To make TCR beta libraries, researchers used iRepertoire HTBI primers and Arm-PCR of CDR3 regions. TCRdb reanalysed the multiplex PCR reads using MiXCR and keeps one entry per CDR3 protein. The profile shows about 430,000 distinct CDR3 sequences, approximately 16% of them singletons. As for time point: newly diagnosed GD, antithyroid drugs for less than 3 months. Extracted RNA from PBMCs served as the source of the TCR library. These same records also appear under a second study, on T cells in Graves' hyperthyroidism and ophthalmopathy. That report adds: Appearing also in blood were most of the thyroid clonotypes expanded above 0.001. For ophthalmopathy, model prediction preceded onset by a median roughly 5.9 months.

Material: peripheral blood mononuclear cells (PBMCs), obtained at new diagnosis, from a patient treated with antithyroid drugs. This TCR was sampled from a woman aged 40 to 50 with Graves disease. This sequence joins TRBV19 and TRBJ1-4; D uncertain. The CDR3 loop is CASSIGATNEKLFF. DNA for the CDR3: TGTGCCAGTAGTATCGGCGCAACTAATGAAAAACTGTTTTTT.